Shown below are 13 T cell receptor beta chains from a single sample sequenced in a study of blood T cell repertoires in COVID-19. Sequencing used immunoSEQ multiplex PCR; TCRdb keeps in-frame clones, though not all of them. In the table there are a few hundred thousand clones, 87% of which are singletons. Material: PBMCs or T cells enriched from blood (not recorded which). The source of these receptors is a young man who had recovered from COVID-19.

This clone was counted a few times. The genes are TRBV9 and TRBJ2-3, with D perhaps TRBD2 (5 bases). Trimming took 4 bases from V and 0 from J, leaving 21 bases between them. CDR1 is SGDLS and CDR2 is YYNGEE in the germline V gene. The CDR3 extends over 18 amino acids. The CDR3 sequence: CASSPYPWLATSTDTQYF. Here the CDR3 DNA reads TGTGCCAGCAGCCCGTACCCCTGGCTAGCAACAAGCACAGATACGCAGTATTTT.

This chain uses TRBV3-1 (or the pseudogene TRBV3-2) with TRBJ1-2; maybe TRBD1 (6 bases). Trimming took off 1 base at V and 3 bases at J, with 15 bases between the two ends. The germline gives CDR1 LGHDT, CDR2 YNNKEL (reference sequence). The CDR3 is made up of 16 amino acids. CDR3 protein: CASSQGLLGADYGYTF. CDR3 nucleotide sequence: TGTGCCAGCAGCCAAGGGTTATTGGGGGCGGACTATGGCTACACCTTC.

The rearrangement uses TRBV7-9 and TRBJ2-3; the match to TRBD2 covers 10 bases. CDR1 is SEHNR and CDR2 is FQNEAQ in the germline V gene (reference sequence). This CDR3 contains 13 residues. Losses at the gene ends were 6 bases for V and 8 bases for J; bases not matched to a gene: 5. The CDR3 spells CASRASGGSTQYF. The CDR3 nucleotides are TGTGCCAGCAGGGCTAGCGGGGGTTCTACGCAGTATTTT.

The rearrangement joins TRBV3-1 (or the pseudogene TRBV3-2) to TRBJ1-2; possible D gene TRBD1, 5 bases. Germline V lookup: CDR1 LGHDT, CDR2 YNNKEL (reference sequence). The length of the CDR3 is 13 residues. V gave up 6 bases and J gave up 4 bases, with 12 bases separating them. The CDR3 here is CASRTQGGYGYTF. DNA for the CDR3: TGTGCCAGCAGGACCCAGGGAGGCTATGGCTACACCTTC.

The rearrangement uses TRBV24-1 and TRBJ2-1; D is perhaps TRBD1 (6 bases). This CDR3 is 16 amino acids long. V was trimmed by 4 bases and J by 0 bases, leaving 12 bases between them. From germline, CDR1 is KGHDR and CDR2 SFDVKD. The DNA for the CDR3 is TGTGCCACCAGTGACCCTACAGGGAGCTCCTACAATGAGCAGTTCTTC. It encodes CATSDPTGSSYNEQFF.

The chain recombines TRBV14 with TRBJ2-5; D is ambiguous. Germline CDR1 reads SGHDN; CDR2 reads FVKESK. This CDR3 is built from 15 residues. The V end lost 4 bases, the J end lost 5 bases, and 17 bases lay between the germline ends. In DNA form, the CDR3 reads TGTGCCAGCAGCCCCTCAGACGCGGTATGGGAGACCCAGTACTTC. Translation: CASSPSDAVWETQYF.

CDR3 residues: CASSRSGTGELFF. In DNA form, the CDR3 reads TGTGCCAGCAGTCGATCAGGGACCGGGGAGCTGTTTTTT. The gene calls are TRBV9 and TRBJ2-2; possible D gene TRBD1, 5 bases. The CDR3 extends over 13 amino acids. Germline V lookup: CDR1 SGDLS, CDR2 YYNGEE. V was shortened by 5 bases and J by 5 bases, with 10 bases between the two germline ends.

The chain carries TRBV5-4 and TRBJ1-2; TRBD1 agrees at 7 bases. The V and J ends lost 4 bases and 6 bases, in that order; junction bases with no gene match: 12. Germline assignment: CDR1 SGHNT and CDR2 YYREEE (reference sequence). The CDR3 is 15 residues long. The CDR3 loop is CASSTRDRAVNGYTF. The CDR3 coding sequence is TGTGCCAGCAGCACAAGAGACAGGGCGGTAAATGGCTACACCTTC. Full variable domain (outside the CDR3, taken from reference TRBV5-4 and TRBJ1-2): ETGVTQSPTHLIKTRGQQVTLRCSSQSGHNTVSWYQQALGQGPQFIFQYYREEENGRGNFPPRFSGLQFPNYSSELNVNALELDDSALYLCASSTRDRAVNGYTFGSGTRLTVV.

The gene calls are TRBV5-6 and TRBJ2-1, with 9 bases lining up with TRBD1. The germline gives CDR1 SGHDT, CDR2 YYEEEE. The J segment lost 7 bases and the V segment lost 2 bases, leaving 16 bases of the junction unmatched. The CDR3 has 18 residues. This CDR3 is CASSLVGQGRPFTNEQFF. The DNA of the CDR3 is TGTGCCAGCAGCTTAGTAGGACAGGGGCGACCTTTCACGAATGAGCAGTTCTTC. The whole variable domain, remainder taken from reference TRBV5-6 and TRBJ2-1, is DAGVTQSPTHLIKTRGQQVTLRCSPKSGHDTVSWYQQALGQGPQFIFQYYEEEERQRGNFPDRFSGHQFPNYSSELNVNALLLGDSALYLCASSLVGQGRPFTNEQFFGPGTRLTVL.

V gene TRBV10-3 combines with J gene TRBJ1-2; the D gene is possibly TRBD1 (6 bases). The CDR3 totals 15 residues. Germline CDR1 is ENHRY and CDR2 is SYGVKD. V lost 9 bases and J lost 8, with 25 bases in between. In DNA form, the CDR3 reads TGTGCCATATCGTCCGATTTGGGGGGGCTTAGCGGCTACACCTTC. Its translation is CAISSDLGGLSGYTF.

This chain uses TRBV4-3 with TRBJ2-1; D gene uncertain. This CDR3 is 14 amino acids long. Germline lookup yields CDR1 LGHNA and CDR2 YSLEER. V gave up 3 bases and J gave up 9 bases, with 15 bases separating them. The CDR3 spells CASSHQANRGEQFF. The DNA of the CDR3 is TGCGCCAGCAGCCATCAGGCTAATCGTGGTGAGCAGTTCTTC.

The V and J genes are TRBV14 and TRBJ1-2; D ambiguous. The V gene's germline CDR1 is SGHDN and CDR2 FVKESK. The CDR3 consists of 15 residues. Trimming removed 4 bases from V and 0 bases from J, with 12 bases in between. The CDR3 DNA follows: TGTGCCAGCAGCCTAGGACTGTCAGCTAACTATGGCTACACCTTC. This encodes CASSLGLSANYGYTF.

This clone was counted a few times. This CDR3 is CASSQELESYEQYF. In DNA, the CDR3 is TGTGCCAGCAGCCAAGAACTAGAATCCTACGAGCAGTACTTC. J is TRBJ2-7 and V is TRBV4-2, with D tentatively TRBD2 (5 bases). The CDR3 length is 14 residues. Germline V gives CDR1 LGHNA, CDR2 YNFKEQ. V lost 0 bases and J 1 base, leaving 7 bases between the germline ends.